The clone carrying this T cell receptor (beta chain) came up a few times. Its specificity is not known. The sample belongs to a study of vaccination and CD4 T cells after COVID-19. Turning to the study itself: The makeup of the convalescents was six males and four females, two of them Hispanic.

Treatment here: approximately 9-day PBMC culture with coronavirus spike peptide pools or control peptides (ViraFEST assay). ViraFEST enlarged antigen-specific T cell populations with peptide pools and afterwards sequenced TCRs. This CDR3 has 15 residues. Germline loops: CDR1 SGHVS, CDR2 FNYEAQ. V was clipped by 1 base and J by 6 bases, with 15 bases between them. Sequenced with the Oncomine TCR Beta short-read assay was DNA taken from cultured CD4+ T cells. Each CDR3 protein is one row after TCRdb ran MiXCR on the PCR reads. Of about 24,000 distinct CDR3 sequences detected, 60% appear once; the ten largest clones hold less than 15%.

This TCR was sampled from a human donor who received a COVID-19 vaccine. This specimen consisted of CD4+ T cells from blood, cultured in vitro, obtained after SARS-CoV-2 vaccination. This chain connects TRBV7-6 to TRBJ1-1; no clear D gene. CDR3 coding DNA: TGTGCCAGCAGCTTAGGCCCCTCGGGTGGGTCTGAAGCTTTCTTT. Amino acids: CASSLGPSGGSEAFF.